This T cell receptor (beta chain) was sequenced for a study of CD8+ T cells in alopecia areata. Notes on the study in general: The link between baseline CD8+ expansion and response remains uncertain with one nonresponder.

The sequencing template was cDNA reverse transcribed from extracted RNA. Assay: immunoSEQ multiplex PCR; the TCRdb copy retains only in-frame clones and omits some. The sample contains 150,000 to 200,000 clones, around 49% of which appear only once. In this sample, this clone turned up a few times. Its antigen is unknown. Trimming took 1 base from V and 7 from J, leaving 13 bases between them. This CDR3 has 14 residues. Germline V gives CDR1 SEHNR, CDR2 FQNEAQ (reference sequence). The treatment denotes: oral pan-JAK inhibitor, 5-10 mg twice daily. The TCR comes from a human donor with alopecia areata. The chain carries TRBV7-9 and TRBJ1-2; D unresolved. This specimen consisted of CD8+ T cells sorted from blood, obtained at roughly week 53, from a patient treated with tofacitinib. In DNA, the CDR3 is TGTGCCAGCAGCTTAGACGCGATCGCGCGTGGCTACACCTTC. This gives the protein CASSLDAIARGYTF.